The T cell receptor beta chain under discussion was sequenced for a study of blood T cell repertoires in COVID-19. Study information: Acute-phase and convalescent COVID-19 samples originated in the United States, Italy and Spain. Sources were T cells, B-cell-depleted T cells, or PBMCs; the material itself was cDNA or gDNA.

Per the authors' pipeline: Scientists estimated how many nucleated cells there were by amplifying reference gene primers. Sequencing used immunoSEQ multiplex PCR; TCRdb keeps in-frame clones, though not all of them. That table gives V, J and clone size, and the DNA gave D and trimming. The table includes about 66,000 clones, about 86% detected once. The sample comprised peripheral blood. This TCR derives from a man in his forties or fifties with active COVID-19.

The CDR3 spells CASSMQGGLNTEAFF. In DNA, the CDR3 is TGTGCCAGTAGTATGCAGGGGGGATTGAACACTGAAGCTTTCTTT. V is TRBV19 and J is TRBJ1-1, with TRBD1 matching over 7 bases. The germline V gene has CDR1 LNHDA and CDR2 SQIVND (reference sequence). V lost 3 bases, J lost 0 bases, and 4 bases stayed unmatched. The CDR3 covers 15 residues.